This TCR beta chain was recorded in a study of early T cells in non-severe SARS-CoV-2 infection. About the research overall: The authors sequenced bulk RNA from unsorted whole blood, leaving chains unpaired.

Attachment of unique molecular identifiers to individual cDNA molecules was performed. A single record per CDR3 protein comes from TCRdb applying MiXCR to the 5' RACE reads. The sample includes 65,000 to 80,000 distinct CDR3 sequences, approximately 10% of them seen just once. Comments on this clonotype: Antigen unknown.

Broader study findings: In VDJdb matching, anti-spike CD8 responses were favored while private and CD4 specificities went missing.

This CDR3 is 12 amino acids long. Germline loops: CDR1 KGHDR, CDR2 SFDVKD. Input material: whole blood. V gene TRBV24-1 combines with J gene TRBJ2-7; D could derive from TRBD1 or TRBD2 (5 bases each). This clonotype was obtained from an adult who was a healthcare worker with PCR-confirmed SARS-CoV-2 infection or an uninfected control (not recorded which). Here the CDR3 reads CGGRQPLYEQYF. The CDR3 DNA reads as TGTGGAGGGCGACAGCCGCTCTACGAGCAGTACTTC.